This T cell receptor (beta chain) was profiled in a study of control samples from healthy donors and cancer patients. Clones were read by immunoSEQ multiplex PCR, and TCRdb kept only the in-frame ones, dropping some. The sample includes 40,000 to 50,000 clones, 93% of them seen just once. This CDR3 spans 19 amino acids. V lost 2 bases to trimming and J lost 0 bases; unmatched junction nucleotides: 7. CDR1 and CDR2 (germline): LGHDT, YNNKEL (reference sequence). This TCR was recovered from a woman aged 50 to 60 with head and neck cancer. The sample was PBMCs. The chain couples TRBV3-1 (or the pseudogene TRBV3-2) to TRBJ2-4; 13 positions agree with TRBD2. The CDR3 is CASSQYGLAGVLAKNIQYF. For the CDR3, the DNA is TGTGCCAGCAGCCAATACGGACTAGCGGGGGTTCTAGCCAAAAACATTCAGTACTTC.